This passage covers 21 T cell receptor beta chains from one sample sequenced in a study of cytomegalovirus exposure and HLA in healthy donors. 60 Vbeta and 13 Jbeta primers were used in PCR. Data came from immunoSEQ multiplex PCR; TCRdb stores just in-frame clones and leaves some out. Here the sample spans more than 95,000 clones, around 74% being singletons. Sequenced material: PBMCs. These receptors came from a woman in her thirties or forties in good health and CMV-seropositive.

This clone was seen more than once but under ten times. The chain links TRBV18 to TRBJ2-7; TRBD1 agrees at 11 bases. The CDR3 sequence is 15 residues long. CDR1 and CDR2 from the germline V gene are KGHSH and LQKENI. V trimming: 0 bases; J trimming: 3 bases; junction bases outside the gene matches: 1. The CDR3 reads CASSPPGTGGYEQYF. The CDR3 region has the DNA TGTGCCAGCTCACCACCAGGGACAGGGGGCTACGAGCAGTACTTC.

The chain couples TRBV25-1 to TRBJ2-5; D not certain. The V end lost 2 bases, the J end lost 2 bases, and 9 bases lay between the germline ends. The CDR3 spans 14 residues. Per germline, CDR1 MGHDK and CDR2 SYGVNS. CDR3 region: CASSERLRQETQYF. CDR3 bases: TGTGCCAGCAGTGAACGACTCCGACAAGAGACCCAGTACTTC.

The chain recombines TRBV7-9 with TRBJ1-1; no reliable D call. The CDR3 extends over 11 amino acids. The V and J ends lost 6 bases and 8 bases respectively, with 10 bases between them. The germline gives CDR1 SEHNR, CDR2 FQNEAQ (reference sequence). Here the CDR3 DNA reads TGTGCCAGCAGTCCGGCGGGAGAAGCTTTCTTT. Its translation is CASSPAGEAFF.

The chain links TRBV19 to TRBJ2-5, with 13 bases matching TRBD2. The J segment lost 5 bases and the V segment lost 1 base, leaving 4 bases of the junction unmatched. Germline lookup yields CDR1 LNHDA and CDR2 SQIVND (reference sequence). The CDR3 runs 16 residues. The CDR3 is CASSIGGTSGMETQYF. CDR3 DNA: TGTGCCAGTAGTATAGGGGGGACTAGCGGGATGGAGACCCAGTACTTC.

The chain recombines TRBV10-3 with TRBJ2-4; D might be TRBD2 (5 bases). The CDR3 is made up of 14 amino acids. Trimming cost V 3 bases and J 4 bases, with 10 bases left between them. CDR1 is ENHRY, CDR2 SYGVKD, per germline. The CDR3 here is CAISDYRTKNIQYF. Written as DNA, the CDR3 is TGTGCCATCAGTGACTATCGGACTAAAAACATTCAGTACTTC.

This clone was detected only a few times. The chain employs TRBV5-1 and TRBJ2-2; tentative D call: TRBD2 (6 bases). There are 14 residues in the CDR3. Germline V gene data show CDR1 as SGHRS and CDR2 as YFSETQ. Trimming took 1 base from V and 4 from J, leaving 8 bases between them. CDR3 in amino acids: CASSLFGGTGELFF. The DNA of the CDR3 is TGCGCCAGCAGCTTGTTCGGGGGCACCGGGGAGCTGTTTTTT. The whole variable domain, filled in from reference TRBV5-1 and TRBJ2-2, reads KAGVTQTPRYLIKTRGQQVTLSCSPISGHRSVSWYQQTPGQGLQFLFEYFSETQRNKGNFPGRFSGRQFSNSRSEMNVSTLELGDSALYLCASSLFGGTGELFFGEGSRLTVL.

The chain joins TRBV5-6 to TRBJ2-2; TRBD1 matches at 9 bases. The CDR3 has 15 residues. The V gene end was trimmed by 6 bases and the J gene end by 3 bases; junction bases not matched to a gene: 6. Germline-derived CDR1 and CDR2 are SGHDT and YYEEEE. CDR3 sequence: CASKQQGAHTGELFF. The CDR3 DNA is TGTGCCAGCAAGCAACAGGGGGCCCACACCGGGGAGCTGTTTTTT.

V gene TRBV5-4 combines with J gene TRBJ2-7, with D tentatively TRBD2 (6 bases). Germline CDR1 and CDR2: SGHNT and YYREEE (reference sequence). V dropped 0 bases and J dropped 3 bases, with 10 bases sitting between them. The CDR3 sequence is 14 residues long. CDR3 in amino acids: CASSLGGRFYEQYF. The DNA for the CDR3 is TGTGCCAGCAGCTTGGGGGGGAGGTTCTACGAGCAGTACTTC.

The chain links TRBV16 to TRBJ1-3; 8 nucleotides line up with TRBD1. The CDR3 is 14 amino acids. V dropped 8 bases and J dropped 2; count of bases not matched to a gene: 5. Germline CDR1 and CDR2: KGHSY and FQNENV. DNA for the CDR3: TGTGCCAGCGAGGAGACAGGGGCTGGAAACACCATATATTTT. Amino acid sequence: CASEETGAGNTIYF.

The chain recombines TRBV28 with TRBJ1-4, with TRBD1 as a possible D gene (5 bases). The CDR3 loop spans 14 amino acids. CDR1 is MDHEN and CDR2 is SYDVKM in the germline V gene. V gave up 8 bases and J gave up 0 bases, with 10 bases separating them. The CDR3 loop reads CASQTAATNEKLFF. CDR3 DNA sequence: TGTGCCAGCCAGACAGCTGCAACTAATGAAAAACTGTTTTTT.

This clone was seen once. V is TRBV18 and J is TRBJ2-1; the match to TRBD2 covers 8 bases. This CDR3 contains 15 residues. Looked up from germline, CDR1 is KGHSH and CDR2 is LQKENI. V lost 1 base to trimming and J lost 6 bases; unmatched junction nucleotides: 5. CDR3 sequence (DNA): TGTGCCAGCTCACCACAAAGAGCGGGAGTCAATGAGCAGTTCTTC. Translated: CASSPQRAGVNEQFF.

The gene calls are TRBV19 and TRBJ1-1; possibly TRBD1 for D (5 bases). This CDR3 is 11 amino acids long. Trimming shortened V by 7 bases and J by 8 bases, and 11 bases separated the two germline ends. Germline V CDR1 and CDR2: LNHDA, SQIVND (reference sequence). The CDR3 coding sequence is TGTGCCAGTAAGGGGAATCAGGAAGCTTTCTTT. The encoded protein is CASKGNQEAFF.

The chain employs TRBV9 and TRBJ2-1, with D perhaps matching TRBD2 (5 bases). Trimming removed 4 bases from V and 1 base from J, with 12 bases in between. This CDR3 is 15 amino acids long. Germline V gives CDR1 SGDLS, CDR2 YYNGEE. CDR3 DNA: TGTGCCAGCAGCTTAACTAGTTTTTCCTACAATGAGCAGTTCTTC. This translates into CASSLTSFSYNEQFF.

The rearrangement joins TRBV27 to TRBJ1-1, with 7 bases identical to TRBD1. Germline V lookup: CDR1 MNHEY, CDR2 SMNVEV (reference sequence). This CDR3 spans 18 amino acids. Trimming removed 3 bases from V and 3 bases from J; junction bases left unmatched: 16. In DNA form, the CDR3 reads TGTGCCAGCAGTTTCCGACAGGGAGGCTCCCTACGGGACACTGAAGCTTTCTTT. Amino acid sequence: CASSFRQGGSLRDTEAFF.

The chain couples TRBV6-4 to TRBJ1-5; unclear D gene. Germline CDR1 and CDR2: MRHNA and SNTAGT. The ends were cut back, 5 bases at V and 6 bases at J, with 14 bases in the middle. This CDR3 is 14 amino acids long. The CDR3 is CASSPDSRIQPQHF. Here the CDR3 DNA reads TGTGCCAGCAGTCCCGATTCGAGAATTCAGCCCCAGCATTTT.

This chain connects TRBV10-2 to TRBJ2-5, with 7 bases lining up with TRBD1. The J segment lost 4 bases and the V segment lost 7 bases, leaving 15 bases of the junction unmatched. Looked up from germline, CDR1 is WSHSY and CDR2 is SAAADI. The CDR3 is 16 residues long. CDR3 sequence (DNA): TGCGCCAGCAATCCAAGCTATCGAGGGGGCGGAGAGACCCAGTACTTC. This translates into CASNPSYRGGGETQYF.

The V call is TRBV10-3, the J call TRBJ2-2, with 8 nucleotides matching TRBD1. After removal of 4 bases from V and 4 bases from J, the junction contained 8 bases not matched to a gene. Germline V CDR1 and CDR2: ENHRY, SYGVKD. The CDR3 sequence is 16 residues long. In DNA form, the CDR3 reads TGTGCCATCAGTGCGGGGCAGGGGGCAGGCACCGGGGAGCTGTTTTTT. Protein sequence: CAISAGQGAGTGELFF.

V is TRBV7-2 and J is TRBJ2-3, with 9 bases that match TRBD1. CDR3 length: 17 residues. CDR1 SGHTA and CDR2 FQGNSA come from the germline V gene. The J segment lost 2 bases and the V segment lost 7 bases, leaving 13 bases of the junction unmatched. CDR3 nucleotides: TGTGCCAGCAACAACGGTCGACAGGGGGTCTACACAGATACGCAGTATTTT. As protein: CASNNGRQGVYTDTQYF.

This clone was detected only a few times. This chain uses TRBV6-5 with TRBJ2-7; 8 bases align to TRBD2. The CDR3 runs 13 residues. Germline CDR1 MNHEY, CDR2 SVGAGI. V dropped 6 bases and J dropped 6; count of bases not matched to a gene: 7. Here the CDR3 DNA reads TGTGCCAGCAGCCCCGGGGGGGGTCTCGAGCAGTACTTC. The encoded protein is CASSPGGGLEQYF.

This clone has a single count. The chain is built from TRBV4-2 and TRBJ2-5; possible D gene TRBD1, 6 bases. The J call could be wrong; TRBJ2-7 is a better fit for the DNA end. Germline V gene lookup returns CDR1 LGHNA and CDR2 YNFKEQ. This CDR3 has 17 residues. This CDR3 reads CASSYNNQGLSSYEQYF. CDR3 sequence (DNA): TGTGCCAGCAGCTACAACAACCAGGGGCTTTCCTCCTACGAGCAGTACTTC.

This clone showed up just once. J is TRBJ1-6 and V is TRBV21-1. TRBV21-1 is given as a pseudogene. CDR3 length equals 15 residues. The CDR3 region is CASSKTGSGSSPLHF. CDR3 DNA: TGTGCCAGCAGCAAAACGGGCTCGGGGTCTTCACCCCTCCACTTT.